A selection of T cell receptor beta chains follows, all from one sample in a study of early stage breast cancer tumors. Some clones are missing from TCRdb's copy, which holds only in-frame ones; the method was immunoSEQ multiplex PCR. The sample contains tens of thousands of clones, 55% to 75% of which appear only once. The specimen sequenced was blood. The receptor set was obtained from a person aged 45 to 59 with breast cancer. CDR3s include the opening cysteine and the closing phenylalanine or tryptophan. The order of the fields is V gene, D gene, J gene, clone size, CDR3 protein, CDR3 DNA. The D gene is left open where the match is weak. A clone size is listed for some rows: how often the clone was seen (once, few, many), or a class if it is expanded.

>TRBV5-1|-|TRBJ2-1|-
CASSLGLSSYNEQFF
TGCGCCAGCAGCTTGGGCCTCAGCTCCTACAATGAGCAGTTCTTC
>TRBV5-6|-|TRBJ2-7|-
CASSLMGARGEQYF
TGTGCCAGCAGCTTAATGGGGGCGAGGGGCGAGCAGTACTTC
>TRBV2|-|TRBJ1-5|few
CASSGTGSGNQPQHF
TGTGCCAGCAGTGGAACAGGGTCGGGCAATCAGCCCCAGCATTTT
>TRBV7-2|-|TRBJ2-5|once
CAASRPPGGETQYF
TGTGCCGCCTCGAGGCCCCCCGGGGGAGAGACCCAGTACTTC
>TRBV28|-|TRBJ2-3|-
CASNRDGTDTQYF
TGTGCCAGCAACAGGGACGGCACAGATACGCAGTATTTT
>TRBV11-3|-|TRBJ2-7|-
CASSSRDFLGEQYF
TGTGCCAGCAGCTCCCGGGACTTCCTGGGCGAGCAGTACTTC
>TRBV5-6|TRBD1|TRBJ2-1|-
CASTKGRGRLTSYNEQFF
TGTGCCAGCACCAAAGGCAGGGGGCGACTAACCTCCTACAATGAGCAGTTCTTC
>TRBV7-8|-|TRBJ2-7|-
CASSLAGVYEQYF
TGTGCCAGCAGCTTAGCGGGAGTCTACGAGCAGTACTTC
>TRBV9|TRBD2|TRBJ2-1|-
CASSAAGGGIVFNEQFF
TGTGCCAGCAGCGCAGCCGGGGGGGGTATAGTTTTTAATGAGCAGTTCTTC
>TRBV12-5|TRBD2|TRBJ2-3|-
CASGLVREVPEDTQYF
TGTGCTAGTGGTTTGGTACGGGAGGTGCCAGAAGATACGCAGTATTTT
>TRBV5-1|TRBD2|TRBJ2-7|-
CASSASSGRNLYEQYF
TGCGCCAGCAGCGCATCTAGCGGGAGAAATCTTTACGAGCAGTACTTC
>TRBV7-2|TRBD2|TRBJ2-1|-
CASSFRGAYNEQFF
TGTGCCAGCAGCTTCCGGGGGGCCTACAATGAGCAGTTCTTC
>TRBV6-1|TRBD1|TRBJ1-1|-
CASRDRQGRTEAFF
TGTGCCAGCAGAGACCGACAGGGTCGCACTGAAGCTTTCTTT
>TRBV29-1|TRBD1|TRBJ2-5|-
CSATGTDTLKTQYF
TGCAGCGCCACCGGGACAGATACTTTAAAGACCCAGTACTTC
>TRBV5-8|-|TRBJ1-1|once
CASSGLKGGRTEAFF
TGTGCCAGCAGCGGCTTGAAGGGAGGGCGCACTGAAGCTTTCTTT
>TRBV7-9|-|TRBJ1-2|many
CATSLISGGYTF
TGTGCCACCTCGCTGATCTCAGGTGGCTACACCTTC
>TRBV7-6|-|TRBJ2-7|-
CASSSRDQGNEQYF
TGTGCCAGCAGCTCCCGGGATCAGGGGAACGAGCAGTACTTC
>TRBV7-2|-|TRBJ1-2|-
CASSGQFSNYGYTF
TGTGCCAGCAGCGGACAGTTCTCTAACTATGGCTACACCTTC
>TRBV20-1|-|TRBJ1-1|-
CSARENSEAFF
TGCAGTGCTAGAGAAAACAGTGAAGCTTTCTTT
>TRBV7-2|-|TRBJ1-5|-
CASSRHSNQPQHF
TGTGCCAGCAGCCGACATAGCAATCAGCCCCAGCATTTT
>TRBV7-9|TRBD2|TRBJ2-1|-
CASSFGGYNEQFF
TGTGCCAGCAGCTTCGGGGGGTACAATGAGCAGTTCTTC
>TRBV6-5|-|TRBJ2-3|-
CASSSRFADTQYF
TGTGCCAGCAGTTCCCGTTTCGCAGATACGCAGTATTTT
>TRBV5-1|-|TRBJ2-7|few
CASSWEGLDSEQYF
TGCGCCAGCAGCTGGGAGGGTTTGGACAGCGAGCAGTACTTC
>TRBV2|-|TRBJ2-2|-
CASSRLANTGELFF
TGTGCCAGCTCGAGACTAGCGAACACCGGGGAGCTGTTTTTT
>TRBV29-1|-|TRBJ1-2|-
CSVEYGQGYGYTF
TGCAGCGTTGAATACGGTCAGGGCTATGGCTACACCTTC
>TRBV6-5|-|TRBJ1-1|-
CASKVSVRMNTEAFF
TGTGCCAGCAAGGTTAGCGTCAGGATGAACACTGAAGCTTTCTTT
>TRBV19|-|TRBJ1-6|-
CASSTQDRVNSPLHF
TGTGCCAGTAGTACTCAGGACAGAGTTAATTCACCCCTCCACTTT
>TRBV7-2|-|TRBJ2-5|-
CASSRLRQETQYF
TGTGCCAGCAGCCGACTTAGGCAAGAGACCCAGTACTTC
>TRBV11-2|TRBD2|TRBJ2-5|-
CASSDDGGVQYF
TGTGCCAGCAGCGACGACGGGGGGGTGCAGTACTTC
>TRBV28|-|TRBJ1-5|-
CASSPSTGNQPQHF
TGTGCCAGCAGCCCATCTACAGGGAATCAGCCCCAGCATTTT
>TRBV5-6|TRBD1|TRBJ1-1|few
CASSLTGGKDTEAFF
TGTGCCAGCAGCTTGACAGGGGGCAAGGACACTGAAGCTTTCTTT
>TRBV4-1|-|TRBJ2-7|-
CASSQDLAAGTSTYEQYF
TGCGCCAGCAGCCAAGATCTTGCGGCCGGGACATCCACCTACGAGCAATACTTC
>TRBV7-2|-|TRBJ2-5|-
CASSLAEWGPRYF
TGTGCCAGCAGCTTAGCTGAGTGGGGGCCGAGGTACTTC
>TRBV10-3|TRBD2|TRBJ2-1|few
CAISEAGVSYNEQFF
TGTGCCATCAGTGAGGCGGGAGTGAGCTACAATGAGCAGTTCTTC
>TRBV19|-|TRBJ1-2|-
CASSYRETRRNYGYTF
TGTGCCAGTAGTTACAGGGAGACCAGGCGAAACTATGGCTACACCTTC
>TRBV2|TRBD1|TRBJ2-5|-
CASSGGQWETQYF
TGTGCCAGCAGTGGGGGACAGTGGGAGACCCAGTACTTC
>TRBV29-1|-|TRBJ2-1|-
CSVERQGGGYEQFF
TGCAGCGTTGAGAGGCAGGGGGGTGGGTATGAGCAGTTCTTC
>TRBV7-2|-|TRBJ1-5|-
CASSSKGGDQPQHF
TGTGCCAGCAGCTCAAAGGGAGGGGATCAGCCCCAGCATTTT
>TRBV5-1|TRBD1|TRBJ1-2|few
CASSHRDRGYGYTF
TGCGCCAGCAGCCACCGGGACAGGGGGTATGGCTACACCTTC
>TRBV6-5|-|TRBJ2-1|-
CASSYSSGVNEQFF
TGTGCCAGCAGTTACTCGTCCGGGGTGAATGAGCAGTTCTTC